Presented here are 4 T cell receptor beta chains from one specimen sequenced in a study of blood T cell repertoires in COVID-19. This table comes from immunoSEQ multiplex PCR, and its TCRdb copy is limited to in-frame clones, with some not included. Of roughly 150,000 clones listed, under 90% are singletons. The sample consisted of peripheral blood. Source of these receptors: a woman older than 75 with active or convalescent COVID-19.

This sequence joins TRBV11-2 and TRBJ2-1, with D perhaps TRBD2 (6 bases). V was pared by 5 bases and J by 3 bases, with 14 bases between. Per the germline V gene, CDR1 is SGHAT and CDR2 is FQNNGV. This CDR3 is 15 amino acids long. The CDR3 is CASSPVRGFYNEQFF. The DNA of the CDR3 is TGTGCCAGCAGCCCGGTACGGGGGTTCTACAATGAGCAGTTCTTC.

In DNA form, the CDR3 reads TGTGCCAGCAGCGTAGACGCGGGCCCTAGCACAGATACGCAGTATTTT. The encoded protein is CASSVDAGPSTDTQYF. This chain connects TRBV9 to TRBJ2-3; the D gene is possibly TRBD2 (5 bases). V lost 0 bases and J 0 bases, leaving 11 bases between the germline ends. Germline loops: CDR1 SGDLS, CDR2 YYNGEE. The CDR3 has 16 amino acids. The variable domain in full, with the rest retrieved from reference TRBV9 and TRBJ2-3, is DSGVTQTPKHLITATGQRVTLRCSPRSGDLSVYWYQQSLDQGLQFLIQYYNGEERAKGNILERFSAQQFPDLHSELNLSSLELGDSALYFCASSVDAGPSTDTQYFGPGTRLTVL.

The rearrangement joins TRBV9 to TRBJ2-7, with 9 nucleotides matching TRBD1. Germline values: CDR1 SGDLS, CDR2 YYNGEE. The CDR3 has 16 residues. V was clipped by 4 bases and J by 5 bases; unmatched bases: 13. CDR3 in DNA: TGTGCCAGCAGCCTAGGGGGACAGGGCCCTTTCGACGAGCAGTACTTC. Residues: CASSLGGQGPFDEQYF.

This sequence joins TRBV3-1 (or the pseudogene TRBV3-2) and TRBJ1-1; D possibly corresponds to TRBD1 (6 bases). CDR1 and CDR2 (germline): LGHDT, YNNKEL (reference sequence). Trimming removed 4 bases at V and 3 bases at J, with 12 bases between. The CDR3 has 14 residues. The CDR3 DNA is TGTGCCAGCAGCCCCAGGGGAGACCACACTGAAGCTTTCTTT. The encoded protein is CASSPRGDHTEAFF.